Listed below are T cell receptor beta chains from one sample, sequenced in a study of blood T cell repertoires in COVID-19. Sequencing was performed with immunoSEQ multiplex PCR; in TCRdb, only in-frame clones are kept and a portion is missing. The sample includes some 140,000 clones, around 82% of them seen just once. Sequencing used peripheral blood. The receptors here all came from a man aged 55-75 years with COVID-19, enrolled during active disease. The CDR3 runs from the conserved cysteine through the conserved F or W. D genes are given only for firm matches.

14,.,TRBV11-3,TRBJ1-1,CASSPTGVNTEAFF
16,.,TRBV9,TRBJ2-2,CASSTRGSQNTGELFF
15,.,TRBV6-5,TRBJ2-7,CASSYMDSNSYEQYF
8,.,TRBV5-1,TRBJ2-1,CATPTRFF
13,.,TRBV10-3,TRBJ1-2,CAITTDSNYGYTF
15,TRBD1,TRBV6-5,TRBJ2-3,CASSSTGAPGDTQYF
15,.,TRBV11-2,TRBJ1-3,CASSFGGLRGNTIYF
14,.,TRBV6-2/TRBV6-3,TRBJ1-5,CASSRTTSNQPQHF
13,.,TRBV13,TRBJ1-2,CASSLGRVYGYTF
14,TRBD1,TRBV18,TRBJ1-2,CASSPVQGEHGYTF
11,.,TRBV20-1,TRBJ2-3,CSPPVTDTQYF
13,TRBD2,TRBV6-4,TRBJ2-7,CASSMREGEEQYF
16,.,TRBV21-1,TRBJ2-4,CASSNSDWVAKNIQYF
15,.,TRBV11-2,TRBJ1-1,CASSRTASWNTEAFF
15,.,TRBV7-9,TRBJ1-6,CASSLDLGLLPPLHF
15,TRBD1,TRBV11-2,TRBJ1-1,CASSSGTGWNTEAFF
14,.,TRBV6-6,TRBJ2-4,CASSDPGDPNIQYF
16,.,TRBV6-5,TRBJ2-5,CASSSPAGWGQETQYF
14,.,TRBV19,TRBJ1-3,CATRIRDSGNTIYF
14,TRBD1,TRBV4-3,TRBJ2-7,CASSRTGGVYEQYF
15,TRBD1,TRBV11-3,TRBJ1-2,CASSNRGGTNYGYTF
16,.,TRBV7-2,TRBJ1-1,CASSLERRGFNTEAFF
14,.,TRBV28,TRBJ1-1,CASSLGGRGGEAFF
15,.,TRBV19,TRBJ1-2,CASQIQGDLGYGYTF
12,.,TRBV16,TRBJ1-2,CASSQSRDGYTF
12,.,TRBV6-2/TRBV6-3,TRBJ2-1,CASSSGYNEQFF
19,.,TRBV9,TRBJ1-4,CASSVGSALLGIQGEKLFF
12,.,TRBV6-2/TRBV6-3,TRBJ1-5,CASSLPLQPQHF
16,TRBD1,TRBV10-3,TRBJ1-5,CAISESQQGGNQPQHF
17,TRBD1,TRBV15,TRBJ1-2,CATSSRDRGAKSYGYTF
14,.,TRBV9,TRBJ2-3,CASSVVSGGNTQYF
16,TRBD2,TRBV3-1/TRBV3-2,TRBJ2-7,CASSQLRVAGAYEQYF
17,.,TRBV4-2,TRBJ2-1,CASSQDLGVSSYNEQFF
14,.,TRBV7-8,TRBJ2-7,CASSLEGGAREQYF
15,TRBD1,TRBV5-6,TRBJ1-2,CASSLAWTGGDGYTF
16,.,TRBV5-1,TRBJ1-1,CASSKTLQAGDTEAFF
14,TRBD1,TRBV6-2/TRBV6-3,TRBJ2-2,CASSKVTGAGELFF
14,.,TRBV27,TRBJ1-2,CASSLKPRDYGYTF
14,TRBD2,TRBV5-1,TRBJ2-1,CASSRLAGGGEQFF
14,.,TRBV6-6,TRBJ1-2,CASSYTPHQYGYTF
17,.,TRBV29-1,TRBJ1-3,CSVESGLNGSSGNTIYF
12,.,TRBV11-3,TRBJ1-1,CASINSGTEAFF
17,.,TRBV19,TRBJ2-2,CASRKSSSRDLTGELFF